This record looks at one T cell receptor (beta chain) sequence and its context. Antigen: not known. This record belongs to a study of shared clonotypes between healthy human individuals. V lost 3 bases and J lost 3, with 9 bases in between. Germline loops: CDR1 MNHNY, CDR2 SVGAGI (reference sequence). The CDR3 consists of 13 residues. Study-wide points: Generation probability values for non-shared clonotypes were lower than those for clonotypes shared by all four donors.

Assay used: immunoSEQ multiplex PCR; TCRdb lists only in-frame clones, some missing. The sample shows under 2,500,000 clones, 95% of them seen only once. The TCR was taken from a man between 18 and 29 years old in good health. The sequencing input was naive CD4+ T cells sorted from blood. As to subset: CD45RA+ positively selected. The rearrangement uses TRBV6-6 and TRBJ2-7, with D perhaps matching TRBD1 (5 bases). CDR3 DNA: TGTGCCAGCAGTTATGGACAACACTACGAGCAGTACTTC. Its protein is CASSYGQHYEQYF.